This TCR beta chain was recovered during a study of CD8 T cells in ankylosing spondylitis (dated by TCRdb to about 2017). At the level of the whole study: The study profiled T cell receptor beta repertoires in healthy donors and ankylosing spondylitis patients to find disease-linked TCR variants. The full study cohort comprised about 23 ankylosing spondylitis patients and approximately 100 healthy donors. Peripheral blood samples were taken, and synovial fluid was additionally collected from ankylosing spondylitis patients.

CDR1 and CDR2 are drawn from the germline V gene: SGHRS, YFSETQ. Inclusive of the bounding cysteine and phenylalanine, the CDR3 is 13 residues long. The read is trimmed to its CDR3 DNA, 39 bases read in frame from base 1. V has 3 bases trimmed and J has 4 bases trimmed; junction bases matching no gene number 2. Worth noting for this clonotype: No cognate antigen has been identified for it. No base quality values were provided; no much bigger clone lies one nucleotide off.

Sequencing was performed on an Illumina HiSeq 2500. Quantitative 5'-RACE with molecular barcodes was the method used to prepare the TCR beta libraries. The study's own analysis went as follows. Disease-linked TCR variants were identified with a new computational method built on a probabilistic model of VDJ rearrangement. TCRdb redid the processing of the public reads, applying fastp at Q25 and MiXCR, and retained in-frame beta chains. Merged by CDR3 protein, the rows form single entries marked with the most common genes and DNA. TCRdb's processing, not the authors', yielded these V and J calls. Within this sample are around 250,000 distinct CDR3 sequences, with 9.5% to 12% of them counted one time only. The ten largest clones take up less than 7% of the sample. The paper as a whole reports these results and caveats: In peripheral blood, the disease-linked clones were found at relatively low frequencies and had a CD8+ phenotype. A TCR beta motif of 8 or 9 highly homologous amino acid variants appeared characteristic of blood from ankylosing spondylitis patients. Some of the motif variants had been reported before in the synovial fluid and blood of reactive arthritis patients, a finding that suggests common disease-initiation mechanisms. The disease-linked clones were reported to be significantly enriched in matched synovial fluid samples from ankylosing spondylitis patients.

The receptor was derived from a male donor with ankylosing spondylitis or in good health (not recorded which). The sequence is built from TRBV5-1 and TRBJ2-5; TRBD1 agrees with 8 junctional bases. Input material: blood, either unsorted or a sorted T cell fraction (not recorded which). The DNA sequence is as follows: TGCGCCAGCAGCTGGGACAGGTCAGAGACCCAGTACTTC. This gives the protein CASSWDRSETQYF. When the CDR3 is completed using the reference TRBV5-1 and TRBJ2-5 genes on either side, the full variable domain is KAGVTQTPRYLIKTRGQQVTLSCSPISGHRSVSWYQQTPGQGLQFLFEYFSETQRNKGNFPGRFSGRQFSNSRSEMNVSTLELGDSALYLCASSWDRSETQYFGPGTRLLVL.